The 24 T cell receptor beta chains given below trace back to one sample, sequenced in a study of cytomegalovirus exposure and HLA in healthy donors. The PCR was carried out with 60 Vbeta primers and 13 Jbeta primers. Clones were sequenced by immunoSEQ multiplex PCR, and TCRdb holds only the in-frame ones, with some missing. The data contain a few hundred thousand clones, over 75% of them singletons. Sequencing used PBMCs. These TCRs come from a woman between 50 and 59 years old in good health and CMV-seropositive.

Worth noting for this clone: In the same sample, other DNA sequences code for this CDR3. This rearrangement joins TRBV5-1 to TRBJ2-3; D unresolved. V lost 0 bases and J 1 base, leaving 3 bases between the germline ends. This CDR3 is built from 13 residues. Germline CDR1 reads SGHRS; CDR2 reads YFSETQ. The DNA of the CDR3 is TGCGCCAGCAGCTTGGCCGGCACAGATACGCAGTATTTT. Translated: CASSLAGTDTQYF.

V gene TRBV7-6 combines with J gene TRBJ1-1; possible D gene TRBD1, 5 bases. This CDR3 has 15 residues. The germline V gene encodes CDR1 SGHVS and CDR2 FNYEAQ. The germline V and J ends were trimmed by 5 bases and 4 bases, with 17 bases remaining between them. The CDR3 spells CASSPATVSGTEAFF. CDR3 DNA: TGTGCCAGCAGCCCGGCGACAGTATCCGGCACTGAAGCTTTCTTT.

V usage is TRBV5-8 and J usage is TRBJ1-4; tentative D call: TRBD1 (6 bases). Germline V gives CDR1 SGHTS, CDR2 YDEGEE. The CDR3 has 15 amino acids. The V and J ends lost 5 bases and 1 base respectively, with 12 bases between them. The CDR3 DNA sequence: TGTGCCAGCAGTTCAGGGGTAGGAACTAATGAAAAACTGTTTTTT. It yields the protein CASSSGVGTNEKLFF.

CDR3 nucleotides: TGTGCCAGCAGTTCCCTTCGACAGGGCGGATGGGGGGGCTACACCTTC. Amino acid sequence: CASSSLRQGGWGGYTF. The rearrangement links TRBV27 to TRBJ1-2; 7 bases are a match to TRBD1. CDR1 MNHEY and CDR2 SMNVEV come from the germline V gene (reference sequence). Trimming at V came to 4 bases and at J to 8 bases, leaving 16 bases not matched to a gene. The CDR3 is 16 amino acids.

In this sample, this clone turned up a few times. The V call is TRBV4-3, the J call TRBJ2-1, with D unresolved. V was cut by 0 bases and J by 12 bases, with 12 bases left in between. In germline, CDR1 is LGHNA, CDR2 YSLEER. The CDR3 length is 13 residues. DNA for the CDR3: TGCGCCAGCAGCCAAGATGGAGAGCGAGGGCAGTTCTTC. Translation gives CASSQDGERGQFF.

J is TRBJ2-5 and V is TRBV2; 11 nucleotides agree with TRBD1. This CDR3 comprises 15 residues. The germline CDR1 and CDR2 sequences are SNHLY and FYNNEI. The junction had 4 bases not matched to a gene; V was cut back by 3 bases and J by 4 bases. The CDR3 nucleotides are TGTGCCAGCAGTGACATAGGGACAGGGGGAGAGACCCAGTACTTC. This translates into CASSDIGTGGETQYF.

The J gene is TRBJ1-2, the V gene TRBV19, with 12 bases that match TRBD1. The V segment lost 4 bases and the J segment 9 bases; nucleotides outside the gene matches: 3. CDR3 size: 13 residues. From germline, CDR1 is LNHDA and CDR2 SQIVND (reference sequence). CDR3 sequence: CASSKGQGASYTF. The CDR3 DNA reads TGTGCCAGTAGTAAGGGACAGGGGGCAAGCTACACCTTC.

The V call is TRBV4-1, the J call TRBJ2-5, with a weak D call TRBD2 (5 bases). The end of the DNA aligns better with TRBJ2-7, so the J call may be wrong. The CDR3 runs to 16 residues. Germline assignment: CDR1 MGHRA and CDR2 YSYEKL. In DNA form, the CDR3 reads TGCGCCAGCAGCCAAGAGCCGGGAACAAACATTTACGAGCAGTACTTC. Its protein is CASSQEPGTNIYEQYF.

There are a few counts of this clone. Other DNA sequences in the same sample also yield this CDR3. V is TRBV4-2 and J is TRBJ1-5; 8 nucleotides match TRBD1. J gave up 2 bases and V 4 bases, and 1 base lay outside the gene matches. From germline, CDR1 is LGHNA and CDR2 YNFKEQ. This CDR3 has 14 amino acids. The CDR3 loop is CASSRGQGNQPQHF. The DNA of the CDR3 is TGTGCCAGCAGCCGGGGACAGGGCAATCAGCCCCAGCATTTT.

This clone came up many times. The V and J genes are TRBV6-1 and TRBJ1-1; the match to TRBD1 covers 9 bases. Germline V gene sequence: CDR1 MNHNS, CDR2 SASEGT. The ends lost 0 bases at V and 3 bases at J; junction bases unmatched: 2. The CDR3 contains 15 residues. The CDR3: CASSEAGTGYTEAFF. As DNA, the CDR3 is TGTGCCAGCAGTGAAGCTGGGACAGGGTACACTGAAGCTTTCTTT.

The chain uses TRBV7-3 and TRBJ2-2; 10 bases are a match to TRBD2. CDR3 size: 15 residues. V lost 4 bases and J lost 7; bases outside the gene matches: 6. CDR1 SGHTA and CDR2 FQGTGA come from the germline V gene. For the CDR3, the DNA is TGTGCCAGCAGCTCGGGACTAGCGCCGATCGGGGAGCTGTTTTTT. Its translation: CASSSGLAPIGELFF.

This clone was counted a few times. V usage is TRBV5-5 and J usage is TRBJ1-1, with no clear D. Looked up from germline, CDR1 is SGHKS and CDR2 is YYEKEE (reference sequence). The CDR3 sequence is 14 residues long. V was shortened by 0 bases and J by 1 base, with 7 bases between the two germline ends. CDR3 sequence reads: CASSLARPNTEAFF. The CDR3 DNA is TGTGCCAGCAGCTTGGCGCGGCCGAACACTGAAGCTTTCTTT.

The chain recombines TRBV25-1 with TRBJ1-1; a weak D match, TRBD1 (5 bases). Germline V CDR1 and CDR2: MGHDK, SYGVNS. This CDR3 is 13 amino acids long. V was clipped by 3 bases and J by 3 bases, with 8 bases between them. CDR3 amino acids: CASSDDSYTEAFF. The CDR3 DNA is TGTGCCAGCAGTGATGACAGCTACACTGAAGCTTTCTTT. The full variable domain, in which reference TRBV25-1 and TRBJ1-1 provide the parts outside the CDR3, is EADIYQTPRYLVIGTGKKITLECSQTMGHDKMYWYQQDPGMELHLIHYSYGVNSTEKGDLSSESTVSRIRTEHFPLTLESARPSHTSQYLCASSDDSYTEAFFGQGTRLTVV.

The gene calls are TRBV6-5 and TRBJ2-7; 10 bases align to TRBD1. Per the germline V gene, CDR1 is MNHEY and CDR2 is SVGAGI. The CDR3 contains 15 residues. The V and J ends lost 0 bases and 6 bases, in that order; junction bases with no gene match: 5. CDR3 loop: CASSYSRDRGGEQYF. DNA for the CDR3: TGTGCCAGCAGTTACTCACGGGACAGGGGTGGCGAGCAGTACTTC.

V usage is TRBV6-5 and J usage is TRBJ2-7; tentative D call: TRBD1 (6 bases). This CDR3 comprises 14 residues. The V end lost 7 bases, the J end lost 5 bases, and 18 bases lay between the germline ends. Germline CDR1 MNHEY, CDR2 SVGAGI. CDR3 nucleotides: TGTGCCAGCACCAACCGTGGGGGCGGAGACGAGCAGTACTTC. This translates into CASTNRGGGDEQYF.

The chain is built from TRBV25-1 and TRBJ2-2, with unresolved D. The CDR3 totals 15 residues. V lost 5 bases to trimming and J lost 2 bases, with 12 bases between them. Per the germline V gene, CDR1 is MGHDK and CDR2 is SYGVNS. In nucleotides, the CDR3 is TGTGCCAGCAGTTATCCCGGGTCTAACACCGGGGAGCTGTTTTTT. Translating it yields CASSYPGSNTGELFF. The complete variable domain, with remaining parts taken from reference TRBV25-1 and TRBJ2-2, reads EADIYQTPRYLVIGTGKKITLECSQTMGHDKMYWYQQDPGMELHLIHYSYGVNSTEKGDLSSESTVSRIRTEHFPLTLESARPSHTSQYLCASSYPGSNTGELFFGEGSRLTVL.

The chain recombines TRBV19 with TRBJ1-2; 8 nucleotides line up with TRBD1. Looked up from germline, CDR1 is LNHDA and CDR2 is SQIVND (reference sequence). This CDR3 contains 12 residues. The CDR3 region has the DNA TGTGCAGGGACAACAGGGGGTAATGGCTACACCTTC. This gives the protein CAGTTGGNGYTF.

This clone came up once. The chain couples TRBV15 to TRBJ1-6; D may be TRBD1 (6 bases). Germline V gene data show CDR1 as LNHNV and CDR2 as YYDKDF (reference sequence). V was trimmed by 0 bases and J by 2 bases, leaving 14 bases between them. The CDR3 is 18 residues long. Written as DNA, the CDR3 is TGTGCCACCAGCAGAGATAGAGGGGGTTTAACCTATAATTCACCCCTCCACTTT. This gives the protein CATSRDRGGLTYNSPLHF.

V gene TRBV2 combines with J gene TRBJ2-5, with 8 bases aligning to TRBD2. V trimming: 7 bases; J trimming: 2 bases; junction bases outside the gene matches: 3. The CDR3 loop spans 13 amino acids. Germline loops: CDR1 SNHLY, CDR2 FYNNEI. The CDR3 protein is CASIGGDQETQYF. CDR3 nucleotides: TGTGCCAGCATCGGGGGGGATCAAGAGACCCAGTACTTC. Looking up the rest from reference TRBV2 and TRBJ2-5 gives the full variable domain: EPEVTQTPSHQVTQMGQEVILRCVPISNHLYFYWYRQILGQKVEFLVSFYNNEISEKSEIFDDQFSVERPDGSNFTLKIRSTKLEDSAMYFCASIGGDQETQYFGPGTRLLVL.

The CDR3 DNA reads TGTGCCAGCAGCTTCCTCGGCGGGGGGACCAATGAGCAGTTCTTC. It specifies CASSFLGGGTNEQFF. This sequence joins TRBV7-9 and TRBJ2-1; 8 bases are a match to TRBD2. After removal of 3 bases from V and 6 bases from J, the junction contained 7 bases not matched to a gene. CDR1 and CDR2 (germline): SEHNR, FQNEAQ (reference sequence). This CDR3 contains 15 residues.

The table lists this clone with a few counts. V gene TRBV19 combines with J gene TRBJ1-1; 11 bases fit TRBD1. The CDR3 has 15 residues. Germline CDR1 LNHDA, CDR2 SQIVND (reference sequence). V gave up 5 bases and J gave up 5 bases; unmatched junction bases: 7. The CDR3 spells CASSVGQGGNTEAFF. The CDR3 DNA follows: TGTGCCAGTAGTGTGGGACAGGGGGGGAATACTGAAGCTTTCTTT.

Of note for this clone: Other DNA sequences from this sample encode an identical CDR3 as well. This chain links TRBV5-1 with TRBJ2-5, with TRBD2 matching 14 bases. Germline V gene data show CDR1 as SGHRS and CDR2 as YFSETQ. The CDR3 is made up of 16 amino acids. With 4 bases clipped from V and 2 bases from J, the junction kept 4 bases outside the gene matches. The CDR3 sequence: CASSLGLAGGQETQYF. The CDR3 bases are TGCGCCAGCAGCCTCGGACTAGCGGGGGGTCAAGAGACCCAGTACTTC. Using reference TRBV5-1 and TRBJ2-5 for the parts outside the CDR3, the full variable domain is KAGVTQTPRYLIKTRGQQVTLSCSPISGHRSVSWYQQTPGQGLQFLFEYFSETQRNKGNFPGRFSGRQFSNSRSEMNVSTLELGDSALYLCASSLGLAGGQETQYFGPGTRLLVL.

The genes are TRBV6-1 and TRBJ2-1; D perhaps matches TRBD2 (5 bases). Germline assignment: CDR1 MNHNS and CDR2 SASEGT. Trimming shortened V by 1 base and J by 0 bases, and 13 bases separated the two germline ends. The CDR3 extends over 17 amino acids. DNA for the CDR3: TGTGCCAGCAGTGAAGAAGGCGGGTGGAGCTCCTACAATGAGCAGTTCTTC. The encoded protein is CASSEEGGWSSYNEQFF.

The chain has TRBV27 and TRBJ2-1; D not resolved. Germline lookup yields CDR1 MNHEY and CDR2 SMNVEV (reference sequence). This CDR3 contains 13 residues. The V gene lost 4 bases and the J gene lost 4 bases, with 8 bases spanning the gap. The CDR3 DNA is TGTGCCAGCAGTTCCTACCCTTACAATGAGCAGTTCTTC. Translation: CASSSYPYNEQFF.